These 10 T cell receptor beta chains share one sample of origin, sequenced in a study of cytomegalovirus exposure and HLA in healthy donors. A multiplex PCR was run with 60 Vbeta primers and 13 Jbeta primers. The assay was immunoSEQ multiplex PCR, and TCRdb's table has in-frame clones only and misses some. The repertoire consists of roughly 170,000 clones, with roughly 87% occurring once and the leading ten covering 1.5% to 2%. The sample comprised PBMCs. These receptors were obtained from a man between 45 and 60 years old in good health and CMV-seronegative.

The rearrangement links TRBV28 to TRBJ2-1; TRBD2 is a possible D gene (6 bases). Per germline, CDR1 MDHEN and CDR2 SYDVKM. The CDR3 is 15 residues long. The germline V and J ends were trimmed by 4 bases and 6 bases, with 16 bases remaining between them. The CDR3 here is CASSSGVLGFNEQFF. DNA of the CDR3: TGTGCCAGCAGTTCGGGGGTGCTGGGGTTCAATGAGCAGTTCTTC.

The chain carries TRBV21-1 and TRBJ2-2; TRBD1, the table's D call, lacks a check against the DNA. TRBV21-1 is a known pseudogene. The CDR3 runs to 17 residues. The CDR3 sequence is CASETITGSRNTGELFF. The CDR3 coding sequence is TGTGCCAGTGAAACGATCACAGGGAGTCGGAACACCGGGGAGCTGTTTTTT.

About this clone: A read error may account for a junction end that differs from germline. The chain employs TRBV7-7 and TRBJ2-7, with 7 bases that match TRBD1. The germline V gene encodes CDR1 SSHAT and CDR2 FNYEAQ (reference sequence). The CDR3 loop spans 13 amino acids. The CDR3 reads CASSPGTDYEQYF. Written as DNA, the CDR3 is TGTGCTAGCAGCCCGGGGACAGATTACGAGCAGTACTTC.

For this clone: One end of the junction varies from germline; a read error may be responsible. The CDR3 coding sequence is TGTGCCAGTAGTATATCTCTTGACAGGGACCAGTATTTATTT. It codes for CASSISLDRDQYLF. The V call is TRBV19, the J call TRBJ1-1; 7 positions agree with TRBD1. Looked up from germline, CDR1 is LNHDA and CDR2 is SQIVND (reference sequence). This CDR3 is built from 14 residues.

The chain combines TRBV7-2 with TRBJ2-7, with D perhaps TRBD1 (5 bases). V lost 1 base and J lost 6, with 16 bases in between. The V gene's germline CDR1 is SGHTA and CDR2 FQGNSA. The CDR3 has 15 amino acids. The CDR3, as DNA: TGTGCCAGCAGCTTAGTTAAAGGGGCAGGCGGCGAGCAGTACTTC. This codes for CASSLVKGAGGEQYF.

This clone appeared once. This sequence joins TRBV5-4 and TRBJ1-2; a weak D match, TRBD1 (6 bases). The CDR3 runs 14 residues. The germline V gene encodes CDR1 SGHNT and CDR2 YYREEE (reference sequence). The V end lost 2 bases, the J end lost 6 bases, and 14 bases lay between the germline ends. CDR3 nucleotides: TGTGCCAGCAGCTTATATTGGGGGCCTGATGGCTACACCTTC. Translating it yields CASSLYWGPDGYTF.

The V gene is TRBV7-9, the J gene TRBJ2-3, with D perhaps TRBD2 (6 bases). This CDR3 region has 15 residues. CDR1 is SEHNR and CDR2 is FQNEAQ in the germline V gene (reference sequence). V lost 1 base to trimming and J lost 5 bases, with 13 bases between them. DNA for the CDR3: TGTGCCAGCAGCTTAGAGGCCGCGGGGAAAGATACGCAGTATTTT. This translates into CASSLEAAGKDTQYF.

V gene TRBV18 combines with J gene TRBJ1-1; D is unclear. Between the trimmed V and J ends, which lost 2 bases and 5 bases, there was a span of 12 bases. The CDR3 totals 14 residues. The V gene's germline CDR1 is KGHSH and CDR2 LQKENI. The CDR3 region is CASSPARIWTEAFF. In nucleotides, the CDR3 is TGTGCCAGCTCACCAGCCAGGATATGGACTGAAGCTTTCTTT.

To note about this clone: The junction departs from germline at one end; a sequencing error may be responsible. The J gene is TRBJ2-5, the V gene TRBV7-7; TRBD1 agrees at 12 bases. This CDR3 has 14 amino acids. The germline V gene encodes CDR1 SSHAT and CDR2 FNYEAQ (reference sequence). CDR3 in DNA: TGTGCTAGCAGCGGGACAGGGGGCCGGGAGACCCAGTACTTC. It specifies CASSGTGGRETQYF.

The CDR3 spells CASSSPGQEMNTEAFF. CDR3 nucleotides: TGTGCCAGCAGCTCCCCCGGACAGGAGATGAACACTGAAGCTTTCTTT. The rearrangement joins TRBV28 to TRBJ1-1; 7 bases map to TRBD1. V shed 6 bases, J shed 0 bases, and the junction held 10 bases outside the gene matches. The CDR3 covers 16 residues. CDR1 MDHEN and CDR2 SYDVKM come from the germline V gene.